The sequence of this T cell receptor beta chain was determined in a study of T cell changes during pregnancy in multiple sclerosis. The assay was immunoSEQ multiplex PCR, and TCRdb's table has in-frame clones only and misses some. This repertoire shows fewer than 25,000 clones, under 95% found once; its top ten account for more than 0.65%. CDR1 and CDR2 (germline): DFQATT, SNEGSKA (reference sequence). The CDR3 loop spans 10 amino acids. The chain employs TRBV20-1 and TRBJ2-5; tentatively, D is TRBD2 (6 bases). The source of this sequence is a female donor in good health, enrolled as a control in a pregnancy study. The sample was CD4+ T cells from peripheral blood mononuclear cells, taken in the third trimester of pregnancy. Written as DNA, the CDR3 is TGCCTTAGCGGTCAAGAGACCCAGTACTTC. Amino acid sequence: CLSGQETQYF.